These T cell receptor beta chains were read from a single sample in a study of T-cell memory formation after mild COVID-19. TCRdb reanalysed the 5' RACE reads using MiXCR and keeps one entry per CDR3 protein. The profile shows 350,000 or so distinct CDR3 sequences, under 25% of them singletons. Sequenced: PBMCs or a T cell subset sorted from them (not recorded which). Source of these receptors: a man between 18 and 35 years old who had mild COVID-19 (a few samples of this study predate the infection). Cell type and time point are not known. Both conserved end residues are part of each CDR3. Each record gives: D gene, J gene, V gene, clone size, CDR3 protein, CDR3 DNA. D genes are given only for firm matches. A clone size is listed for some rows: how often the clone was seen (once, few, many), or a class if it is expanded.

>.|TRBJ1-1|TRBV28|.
CGSRRDTEAFF
TGTGGTAGCAGGAGAGACACTGAAGCTTTCTTT
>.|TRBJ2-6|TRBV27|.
CASGVGVGANVLTF
TGTGCCAGCGGGGTGGGGGTCGGGGCCAACGTCCTGACTTTC
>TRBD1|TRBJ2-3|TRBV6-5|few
CASSYFGQGGDTQYF
TGTGCCAGCAGTTATTTCGGACAGGGAGGAGATACGCAGTATTTT
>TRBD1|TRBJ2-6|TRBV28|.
CATLRQGASGANVLTF
TGTGCCACCTTAAGACAGGGGGCATCTGGGGCCAACGTCCTGACTTTC
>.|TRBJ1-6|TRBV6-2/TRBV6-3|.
CASSGDSPLHF
TGTGCCAGCAGTGGAGATTCACCCCTCCACTTT
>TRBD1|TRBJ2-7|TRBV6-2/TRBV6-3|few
CASSYLRTGGSYEQYF
TGTGCCAGCAGTTATTTGAGGACAGGGGGTTCCTACGAGCAGTACTTC
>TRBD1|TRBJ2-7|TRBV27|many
CASSPRQGDHEQYF
TGTGCCAGCAGCCCACGACAGGGGGACCACGAGCAGTACTTC
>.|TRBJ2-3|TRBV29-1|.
CSVEDTRDTQYF
TGCAGCGTTGAAGATACGAGGGATACGCAGTATTTT
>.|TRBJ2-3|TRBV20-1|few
CSATQGWADTQYF
TGCAGTGCTACCCAGGGGTGGGCAGATACGCAGTATTTT
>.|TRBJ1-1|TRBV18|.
CASSPPGGNTEAFF
TGTGCCAGCTCACCACCAGGGGGGAACACTGAAGCTTTCTTT
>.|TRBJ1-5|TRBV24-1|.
CATSGQGSGQPQHF
TGTGCCACCAGTGGCCAGGGAAGCGGCCAGCCCCAGCATTTT
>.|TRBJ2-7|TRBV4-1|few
CASSQGLTGILSVQYF
TGCGCCAGCAGCCAAGGCTTGACAGGTATACTAAGTGTGCAGTACTTC
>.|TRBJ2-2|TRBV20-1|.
CSAPPGGNANTGELFF
TGCAGTGCTCCACCTGGCGGAAACGCGAACACCGGGGAGCTGTTTTTT
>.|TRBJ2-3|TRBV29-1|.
CSALTGSLDTQYF
TGCAGCGCCCTGACGGGCTCCTTGGATACGCAGTATTTT
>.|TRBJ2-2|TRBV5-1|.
CASSLRGVYTGELFF
TGCGCCAGCAGCCTAAGAGGGGTATACACCGGGGAGCTGTTTTTT
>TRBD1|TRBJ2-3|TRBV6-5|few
CASQLQGGRTDTQYF
TGTGCCAGCCAGCTACAGGGGGGCCGCACAGATACGCAGTATTTT
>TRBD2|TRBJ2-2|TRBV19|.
CASRGLAGTGELFF
TGTGCCAGTAGAGGACTAGCGGGTACCGGGGAGCTGTTTTTT
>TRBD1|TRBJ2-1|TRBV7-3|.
CASSSPGQRVGEQFF
TGTGCCAGCAGCTCTCCGGGACAGAGGGTCGGTGAGCAGTTCTTC
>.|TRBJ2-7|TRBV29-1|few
CSVAPKLSYEQYF
TGCAGCGTTGCCCCCAAATTATCCTACGAGCAGTACTTC
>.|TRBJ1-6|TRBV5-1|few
CASSLGRGPSPLHF
TGCGCCAGCAGCTTGGGCAGGGGACCTTCACCCCTCCACTTT
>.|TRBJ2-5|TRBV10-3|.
CAISGSGQETQYF
TGTGCCATCAGTGGTAGCGGCCAAGAGACCCAGTACTTC
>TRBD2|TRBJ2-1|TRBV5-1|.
CASSYGLAGGLNEQFF
TGCGCCAGCAGTTATGGACTAGCGGGGGGTTTGAATGAGCAGTTCTTC
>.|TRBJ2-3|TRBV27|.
CASSHGGLTDTQYF
TGTGCCAGCAGCCATGGGGGGCTAACAGATACGCAGTATTTT
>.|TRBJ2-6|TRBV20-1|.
CSAGSGANVLTF
TGCAGCGCGGGCTCTGGGGCCAACGTCCTGACTTTC
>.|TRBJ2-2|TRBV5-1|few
CASSLRVANTGELFF
TGCGCCAGCAGCTTGCGGGTCGCGAACACCGGGGAGCTGTTTTTT
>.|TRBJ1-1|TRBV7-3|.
CASSSAGDTEAFF
TGTGCCAGCAGCTCCGCGGGCGACACAGAAGCTTTCTTT
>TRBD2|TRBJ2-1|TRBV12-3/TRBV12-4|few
CASSETSGGDNEQFF
TGTGCCAGCAGCGAAACTAGCGGGGGGGACAATGAGCAGTTCTTC
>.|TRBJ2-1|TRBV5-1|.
CASSLVQGLGNEQFF
TGCGCCAGCAGCTTGGTACAGGGATTGGGGAATGAGCAGTTCTTC
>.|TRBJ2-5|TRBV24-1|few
CATSAPEGTQYF
TGTGCCACCAGTGCTCCGGAGGGGACCCAGTACTTC
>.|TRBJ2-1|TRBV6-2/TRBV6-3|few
CASSWSGADEQFF
TGTGCCAGCAGTTGGTCGGGCGCGGATGAGCAGTTCTTC
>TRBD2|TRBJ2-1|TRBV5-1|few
CASSGGTSYNEQFF
TGCGCCAGCAGCGGCGGGACTAGCTACAATGAGCAGTTCTTC
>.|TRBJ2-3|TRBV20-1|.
CSARASETDTQYF
TGCAGTGCTAGAGCATCGGAAACAGATACGCAGTATTTT
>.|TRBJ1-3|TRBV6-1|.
CASSKWTVTSSGNTIYF
TGTGCCAGCAGCAAGTGGACAGTCACCTCTAGTGGAAACACCATATATTTT
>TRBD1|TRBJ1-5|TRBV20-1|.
CSARTDRDSQPQHF
TGCAGTGCTAGGACGGACAGGGATTCTCAGCCCCAGCATTTT
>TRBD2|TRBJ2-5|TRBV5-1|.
CASSTGGGQETQYF
TGCGCCAGCAGCACCGGGGGGGGCCAAGAGACCCAGTACTTC
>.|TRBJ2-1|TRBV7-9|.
CASSVAGTVDFEKFF
TGTGCCAGCAGCGTCGCTGGGACGGTGGATTTCGAGAAGTTCTTC
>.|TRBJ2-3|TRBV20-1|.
CSARDSLDTQYF
TGCAGTGCTAGAGATAGCCTGGATACGCAGTATTTT
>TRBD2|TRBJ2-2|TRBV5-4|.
CASSPSGGRAGELFF
TGTGCCAGCAGCCCGAGCGGGGGGCGGGCCGGGGAGCTGTTTTTT
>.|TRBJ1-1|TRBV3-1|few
CASSHAGVTLDTEAFF
TGTGCCAGCAGCCACGCCGGGGTGACATTAGACACTGAAGCTTTCTTT
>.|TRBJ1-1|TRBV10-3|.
CAISVFREVGTEAFF
TGTGCCATCAGTGTATTCAGGGAGGTGGGCACTGAAGCTTTCTTT
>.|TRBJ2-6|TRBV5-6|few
CASSGGRPSGANVLTF
TGTGCCAGCAGCGGGGGCCGTCCCTCTGGGGCCAACGTCCTGACTTTC
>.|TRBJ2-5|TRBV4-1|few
CASSQVPQETQYF
TGCGCCAGCAGCCAAGTCCCCCAAGAGACCCAGTACTTC
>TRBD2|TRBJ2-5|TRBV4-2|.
CASSQEGFSGVQETQYF
TGTGCCAGCAGCCAAGAAGGGTTTAGCGGGGTACAAGAGACCCAGTACTTC
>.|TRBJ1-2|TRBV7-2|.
CATNEQANYGYTF
TGTGCCACAAACGAGCAGGCTAACTATGGCTACACCTTC
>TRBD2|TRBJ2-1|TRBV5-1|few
CASSASGGKNEQFF
TGCGCCAGCTCAGCTAGCGGGGGTAAAAATGAGCAGTTCTTC
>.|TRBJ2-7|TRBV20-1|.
CSATGFSYEQYF
TGCAGTGCTACAGGGTTCTCCTACGAGCAGTACTTC
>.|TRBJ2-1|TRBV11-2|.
CASSLKGTEQFF
TGTGCCAGCAGCTTAAAGGGGACTGAGCAGTTCTTC
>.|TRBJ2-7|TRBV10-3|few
CAISEVRGVEEQYF
TGTGCCATCAGTGAAGTGCGGGGAGTGGAGGAGCAGTACTTC
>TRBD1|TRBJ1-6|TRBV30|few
CAWETGTANSPLHF
TGTGCCTGGGAAACCGGGACAGCCAATTCACCCCTCCACTTT
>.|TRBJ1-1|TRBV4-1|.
CASSQGPREATEAFF
TGCGCCAGCAGCCAAGGCCCCAGGGAGGCCACTGAAGCTTTCTTT
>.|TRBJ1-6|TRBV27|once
CASGGLGPVYNSPLHF
TGTGCCAGCGGGGGGCTCGGGCCGGTCTATAATTCACCCCTCCACTTT
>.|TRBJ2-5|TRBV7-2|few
CASSRRAGQETQYF
TGTGCCAGCAGCCGTCGGGCGGGGCAAGAGACCCAGTACTTC
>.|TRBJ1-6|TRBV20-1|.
CSARDPRHRTYNSPLHF
TGCAGTGCTAGAGATCCAAGACACAGGACCTATAATTCACCCCTCCACTTT
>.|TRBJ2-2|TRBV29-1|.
CSVVVTGELFF
TGCAGCGTTGTGGTAACCGGGGAGCTGTTTTTT